What follows describes a single TCR beta chain. Its antigen is still unknown. This sample was taken from a study of T-cell reconstitution after alpha-beta-depleted transplantation in children. Preparation of the TCRbeta library was carried out with unique molecular identifiers. TCRdb re-derived calls from the PCR reads in MiXCR, one entry per CDR3 protein. The sample lists about 420,000 distinct CDR3 sequences; about 17% were seen once. General study findings and limits: Recipient T cells and thymic progenitors that survived gave rise to the high TCRbeta diversity observed at day 60 in some patients. It was newly produced T cells that mostly accounted for T-cell counts and diversity one year after transplant. At around two months after transplant, the alpha-beta T cells were reportedly derived from several hundred expanded clones that came from non-depleted graft cells.

V was clipped by 4 bases and J by 2 bases, with 11 bases between them. CDR3 size: 14 residues. Germline-derived CDR1 and CDR2 are SGHDN and FVKESK. This sequence was found in a boy in the first two years of life who had a stem cell transplant for Wiskott-Aldrich syndrome, so the T cells may come from the graft donor. This material consisted of PBMCs, mostly from graft donor cells, taken 360 days after TCRalphabeta/CD19-depleted stem cell transplant. This chain joins TRBV14 and TRBJ2-5; no clear D. CDR3 region: CASSLMPSQETQYF. CDR3 DNA sequence: TGTGCCAGCAGCCTTATGCCCAGTCAAGAGACCCAGTACTTC. Using reference TRBV14 and TRBJ2-5 for the parts outside the CDR3, the full variable domain is EAGVTQFPSHSVIEKGQTVTLRCDPISGHDNLYWYRRVMGKEIKFLLHFVKESKQDESGMPNNRFLAERTGGTYSTLKVQPAELEDSGVYFCASSLMPSQETQYFGPGTRLLVL.